One T cell receptor (beta chain) is described in this entry. What antigen it recognizes has not been identified. The input lacks base qualities; no much larger clone sits a single base away. To prepare the library, the immunoSEQ multiplex PCR assay was applied. Here the immuneACCESS table is served through TCRdb, limited to in-frame sequences with V and J called. Missing clones are a known gap in these copies; in checked studies unresolved V genes cover under half, and the rest lacks a known reason. The sample table shows over 650,000 clones, and about 89% are seen once. Roughly 0.0094% of the sample comes from the top ten. The germline V gene provides CDR1 SQVTM and CDR2 ANQGSEA. The CDR3 numbers 14 residues from cysteine through phenylalanine. CDR3 DNA only is kept here, 42 bases in frame from base 1. Trimming removed 5 bases from V and 1 base from J, leaving 11 bases between the germline ends. The data originate from a study of shared T cell receptors in the human thymus listed by TCRdb under 2021. For context, the study as a whole: The study examined how self-reactive, shared T-cell receptor alpha chains are generated in the human thymus.

These data also formed part of another study, on human thymus T cells. As the second paper documents: In Finland, the donors were immunologically healthy infants who were having open corrective cardiac surgery for congenital heart defects. The thymus tissue came from surgical resects taken out during corrective cardiac surgery. Biased V and J gene segment usage appeared to be present in both thymic and peripheral blood repertoires. According to the related research, thymic TCR repertoires were highly overlapping among unrelated individuals. The study described the TCR alpha and beta repertoires in fewer than 10 infant thymus samples and a few matching peripheral blood samples. The cohort included several male and two female infants, with donor ages spanning 7 to 244 days. Thymocytes were mechanically released from the tissue and were stored as pellets of roughly 10-34 million cells at -70 degrees C. A QIAsymphony instrument was used to extract genomic DNA from frozen cell pellets. TCRB and TCRAD loci were amplified from a standardized quantity of quality-controlled genomic DNA using the immunoSEQ multiplex PCR assay. The amplicons spanned the V(D)J region and were long enough to cover the CDR3 and allow V and J genes to be identified. Amplicon sequencing was performed on an Illumina platform through the commercial immunoSEQ service. Primer bias and sequencing errors were corrected using previously described methods, and TCRAD and TCRB definitions followed the IMGT database. Repertoires were analysed with immunoSEQ Analyzer 3.0 and VDJTools, covering basic statistics, V/J segment usage, diversity estimates, rarefaction and pairwise overlap. Diversity was estimated using the Chao1, ChaoE, Efron-Thisted, Shannon and inverse Simpson indices, and was also estimated on datasets down-sampled to the size of the smallest sample. For repertoire overlap, CDR3 nucleotide sequence, V gene and J gene had to match strictly, and clustering was done by Jaccard-based multidimensional scaling. On average, thymus samples gave 800,000 or so unique TCRB clonotypes, whereas blood samples gave roughly 80,000.

The chain links TRBV29-1 with TRBJ2-2; the D gene lacks a confident call. This TCR derives from a boy in the first two years of life with a congenital heart defect. Donor details come from another sample of the same person, matched by shared clones. The sample taken for sequencing was thymocytes. This receptor carries the CDR3 CSVIGQENTGELFF. The nucleotides are TGCAGCGTTATCGGTCAGGAGAACACCGGGGAGCTGTTTTTT.